This TCR beta chain was recorded in a study of T cell changes during pregnancy in multiple sclerosis. The CDR3 has 14 residues. Germline assignment: CDR1 SGHNT and CDR2 YYREEE (reference sequence). V was cut by 0 bases and J by 5 bases, with 11 bases left in between. Measured with immunoSEQ multiplex PCR; TCRdb has only the in-frame clones, and not every one. The repertoire holds around 69,000 clones, with 90% to 95% as singletons. V usage is TRBV5-4 and J usage is TRBJ2-5, with D uncertain. The source was peripheral blood, collected in the third trimester of pregnancy. The sequence came from a female donor with multiple sclerosis, enrolled in a pregnancy study. CDR3 in amino acids: CASSLVGGGETQYF. For the CDR3, the DNA is TGTGCCAGCAGCTTGGTTGGCGGTGGGGAGACCCAGTACTTC.